A single sample is the source of the 22 T cell receptor beta chains below, sequenced in a study of cytomegalovirus exposure and HLA in healthy donors. The PCR used 60 Vbeta and 13 Jbeta primers. Some clones are missing from TCRdb's copy, which holds only in-frame ones; the method was immunoSEQ multiplex PCR. The table has approximately 220,000 clones, 65% to 90% seen once. Sequencing was carried out using PBMCs. These receptors all stem from a girl aged 5 to 17 in good health and CMV-seronegative.

This clone was found a few times. This rearrangement joins TRBV9 to TRBJ1-1, with D tentatively TRBD1 (6 bases). V shed 3 bases and J shed 0 bases, with 9 bases lying between them. In germline, CDR1 is SGDLS, CDR2 YYNGEE. The CDR3 contains 14 residues. CDR3 nucleotides: TGTGCCAGCAGCGGGGGGCTCCTGAACACTGAAGCTTTCTTT. It encodes CASSGGLLNTEAFF.

J is TRBJ1-5 and V is TRBV12-5; D gene ambiguous. Looked up from germline, CDR1 is LGHNT and CDR2 is FRNRAP. The CDR3 consists of 19 residues. Trimming removed 6 bases at V and 0 bases at J, with 24 bases between. The CDR3 is CASGPLVAPGPDSNQPQHF. CDR3 nucleotides: TGTGCTAGTGGCCCACTAGTTGCCCCTGGGCCTGATAGCAATCAGCCCCAGCATTTT.

The chain has TRBV30 and TRBJ2-7; unclear D gene. This CDR3 is built from 11 residues. Germline CDR1 GTSNPN, CDR2 SVGIG (reference sequence). Trimming pared 4 bases from V and 1 base from J, leaving 5 bases between. CDR3 DNA sequence: TGTGCCTGGATGAGATCCTACGAGCAGTACTTC. It specifies CAWMRSYEQYF.

V usage is TRBV7-2 and J usage is TRBJ2-1, with 7 positions matching TRBD2. Losses at the gene ends were 10 bases for V and 8 bases for J; bases not matched to a gene: 20. This CDR3 contains 16 residues. The germline CDR1 and CDR2 sequences are SGHTA and FQGNSA. CDR3 nucleotide sequence: TGTGCCACTAGAATGCAAGGACTAGGACGTTTGGATGAGCAGTTCTTC. It codes for CATRMQGLGRLDEQFF.

A remark on this clone: Within the sample, other DNA sequences also encode this same CDR3. This chain links TRBV6-1 with TRBJ2-7; D remains ambiguous. Trimming took 7 bases from V and 3 from J, leaving 7 bases between them. The CDR3 runs to 11 residues. Germline CDR1 and CDR2: MNHNS and SASEGT. The CDR3 sequence: CASNRNYEQYF. The CDR3 DNA is TGTGCCAGCAATAGAAACTACGAGCAGTACTTC.

V gene TRBV4-1 combines with J gene TRBJ1-1, with D hard to call. V lost 1 base and J 0 bases, leaving 9 bases between the germline ends. CDR1 MGHRA and CDR2 YSYEKL come from the germline V gene. The CDR3 is made up of 15 amino acids. The CDR3 reads CASSQVSILNTEAFF. CDR3 nucleotides: TGCGCCAGCAGCCAAGTCTCTATCCTGAACACTGAAGCTTTCTTT.

The V call is TRBV4-1, the J call TRBJ1-5, with D possibly TRBD1 on 6 matching bases. V gave up 0 bases and J gave up 4 bases, with 16 bases separating them. This CDR3 comprises 17 residues. Per the germline V gene, CDR1 is MGHRA and CDR2 is YSYEKL. The CDR3 DNA sequence: TGCGCCAGCAGCCAAGATACCGGCAGGGGAATTAATCAGCCCCAGCATTTT. This sequence encodes CASSQDTGRGINQPQHF.

This CDR3 is CASSLGQLNTEAFF. The CDR3 nucleotides are TGTGCCAGCAGCTTAGGACAGTTGAACACTGAAGCTTTCTTT. V usage is TRBV7-9 and J usage is TRBJ1-1; the D gene is possibly TRBD1 (5 bases). Germline lookup yields CDR1 SEHNR and CDR2 FQNEAQ (reference sequence). The CDR3 consists of 14 residues. Trimming took 1 base from V and 0 from J, leaving 6 bases between them.

V and J are TRBV10-1 and TRBJ2-3; D gene ambiguous. The germline gives CDR1 WNHNN, CDR2 SYGVQD (reference sequence). Trimming took off 3 bases at V and 1 base at J, with 11 bases between the two ends. CDR3 size: 15 residues. CDR3 bases: TGCGCCAGCAGTGAAATCCCCGCGGGCACAGATACGCAGTATTTT. Amino acids: CASSEIPAGTDTQYF.

This chain uses TRBV6-1 with TRBJ1-3; D might be TRBD1 (6 bases). Trimming removed 4 bases from V and 2 bases from J, with 12 bases in between. The CDR3 runs 15 residues. The germline V gene has CDR1 MNHNS and CDR2 SASEGT. The CDR3 is CASSVHQGPGNTIYF. The CDR3 nucleotides are TGTGCCAGCAGTGTTCATCAGGGGCCTGGAAACACCATATATTTT.

V and J are TRBV28 and TRBJ2-1, with D possibly matching TRBD2 (6 bases). CDR3 length: 15 amino acids. V gave up 7 bases and J gave up 5 bases, with 18 bases separating them. Looked up from germline, CDR1 is MDHEN and CDR2 is SYDVKM. As DNA, the CDR3 is TGTGCCAGCAACTTTCTAGCGTCGAAAAACAATGAGCAGTTCTTC. Its protein is CASNFLASKNNEQFF.

The chain uses TRBV19 and TRBJ2-1, with TRBD2 matching over 14 bases. This CDR3 contains 14 residues. Trimming removed 5 bases from V and 8 bases from J; junction bases left unmatched: 2. Germline V gene lookup returns CDR1 LNHDA and CDR2 SQIVND (reference sequence). The DNA of the CDR3 is TGTGCCAGTAGTGGGACTAGCGGGAGTGATGAGCAGTTCTTC. Translation gives CASSGTSGSDEQFF.

The rearrangement links TRBV6-5 to TRBJ1-4; 9 bases align to TRBD1. In germline, CDR1 is MNHEY, CDR2 SVGAGI. The CDR3 spans 13 residues. V shed 5 bases, J shed 5 bases, and the junction held 0 bases outside the gene matches. CDR3 nucleotides: TGTGCCAGCAGTGGACAGGGGAATGAAAAACTGTTTTTT. Its translation is CASSGQGNEKLFF.

The J gene is TRBJ2-7, the V gene TRBV2; D is undetermined. Germline loops: CDR1 SNHLY, CDR2 FYNNEI. The V gene lost 0 bases and the J gene lost 7 bases, with 7 bases spanning the gap. The CDR3 sequence is 12 residues long. CDR3 DNA: TGTGCCAGCAGTGAAGCGCTAGGAGAGCAGTACTTC. Translating it yields CASSEALGEQYF.

This clone was counted only a few times. The genes are TRBV5-1 and TRBJ2-2; no definite D call. Germline CDR1 is SGHRS and CDR2 is YFSETQ. Trimming stripped 3 bases from V and 4 bases from J, with 7 bases between. The CDR3 consists of 13 residues. CDR3 protein: CASSSEFTGELFF. The CDR3 nucleotides read TGCGCCAGCAGCTCAGAATTCACCGGGGAGCTGTTTTTT.

The chain is built from TRBV28 and TRBJ2-1, with 8 bases matching TRBD2. CDR1 MDHEN and CDR2 SYDVKM come from the germline V gene. The CDR3 loop spans 15 amino acids. V lost 6 bases, J lost 4 bases, and 8 bases stayed unmatched. The CDR3 coding sequence is TGTGCCAGCAGGCTTCAGGGCGGGGGGTACAATGAGCAGTTCTTC. Encoded protein: CASRLQGGGYNEQFF.

The chain couples TRBV27 to TRBJ1-1; D is possibly TRBD1 (6 bases). Per germline, CDR1 MNHEY and CDR2 SMNVEV (reference sequence). The length of the CDR3 is 15 residues. Trimming pared 5 bases from V and 5 bases from J, leaving 18 bases between. CDR3 nucleotides: TGTGCCAGCAGTCTCTCTACAGGGTGGGGGACTGAAGCTTTCTTT. This codes for CASSLSTGWGTEAFF.

This chain uses TRBV28 with TRBJ1-2; D perhaps matches TRBD1 (6 bases). This CDR3 is 14 amino acids long. V was clipped by 5 bases and J by 6 bases, with 16 bases between them. Germline V gene lookup returns CDR1 MDHEN and CDR2 SYDVKM. The CDR3 bases are TGTGCCAGCAGTCCGTACAGGGTTAGTGATGGCTACACCTTC. Translated: CASSPYRVSDGYTF.

This chain links TRBV19 with TRBJ2-2; D call uncertain. CDR1 is LNHDA, CDR2 SQIVND, per germline (reference sequence). The V end lost 6 bases, the J end lost 5 bases, and 4 bases lay between the germline ends. The CDR3 contains 11 residues. CDR3 DNA sequence: TGTGCCAGTAGCGGTACCGGGGAGCTGTTTTTT. Translated, it gives CASSGTGELFF.

The chain has TRBV28 and TRBJ1-2; 7 nucleotides line up with TRBD1. The trim removed 10 bases at V and 4 bases at J, leaving 6 bases unmatched. Germline CDR1 is MDHEN and CDR2 is SYDVKM. The CDR3 sequence is 12 residues long. CDR3 in amino acids: CATFQGGYGYTF. The CDR3 coding sequence is TGTGCCACTTTCCAGGGGGGCTATGGCTACACCTTC.

This chain links TRBV2 with TRBJ2-7; 8 positions agree with TRBD1. Germline assignment: CDR1 SNHLY and CDR2 FYNNEI. The CDR3 consists of 13 residues. V dropped 5 bases and J dropped 3; count of bases not matched to a gene: 3. CDR3 sequence reads: CASSWDRSYEQYF. The CDR3 DNA reads as TGTGCCAGCAGTTGGGACAGGAGCTACGAGCAGTACTTC. Supplemented by reference TRBV2 and TRBJ2-7, the full variable domain reads EPEVTQTPSHQVTQMGQEVILRCVPISNHLYFYWYRQILGQKVEFLVSFYNNEISEKSEIFDDQFSVERPDGSNFTLKIRSTKLEDSAMYFCASSWDRSYEQYFGPGTRLTVT.

This clone was recorded only once. The CDR3 protein is CASSLLAVPQETQYF. The CDR3 nucleotides are TGTGCCAGCAGCTTACTAGCGGTGCCCCAAGAGACCCAGTACTTC. V and J are TRBV7-3 and TRBJ2-5; 7 bases map to TRBD2. Germline V gene data show CDR1 as SGHTA and CDR2 as FQGTGA. The length of the CDR3 is 15 residues. J gave up 1 base and V 2 bases, and 4 bases lay outside the gene matches. The full variable domain, in which reference TRBV7-3 and TRBJ2-5 provide the parts outside the CDR3, is GAGVSQTPSNKVTEKGKYVELRCDPISGHTALYWYRQSLGQGPEFLIYFQGTGAADDSGLPNDRFFAVRPEGSVSTLKIQRTERGDSAVYLCASSLLAVPQETQYFGPGTRLLVL.